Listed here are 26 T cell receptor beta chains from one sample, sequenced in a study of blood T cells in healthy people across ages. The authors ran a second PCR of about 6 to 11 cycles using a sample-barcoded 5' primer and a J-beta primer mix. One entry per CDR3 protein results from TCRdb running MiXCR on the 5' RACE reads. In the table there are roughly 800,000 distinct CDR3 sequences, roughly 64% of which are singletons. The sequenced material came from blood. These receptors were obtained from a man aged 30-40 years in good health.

This CDR3 is CASSQELVIETQYF. CDR3 DNA: TGCGCCAGCAGCCAAGAACTAGTCATAGAGACCCAGTACTTC. This chain links TRBV4-3 with TRBJ2-5; a possible D gene is TRBD2 (5 bases). Germline V gene lookup returns CDR1 LGHNA and CDR2 YSLEER. V dropped 0 bases and J dropped 4 bases, with 9 bases sitting between them. The CDR3 contains 14 residues.

CDR3 in amino acids: CASSQEGSGEDTQYF. Written as DNA, the CDR3 is TGTGCCAGCAGCCAAGAAGGTAGTGGAGAGGATACGCAGTATTTT. The V call is TRBV4-2, the J call TRBJ2-3, with D unclear. Trimming removed 0 bases from V and 6 bases from J, with 13 bases in between. Germline V gives CDR1 LGHNA, CDR2 YNFKEQ. This CDR3 has 15 amino acids.

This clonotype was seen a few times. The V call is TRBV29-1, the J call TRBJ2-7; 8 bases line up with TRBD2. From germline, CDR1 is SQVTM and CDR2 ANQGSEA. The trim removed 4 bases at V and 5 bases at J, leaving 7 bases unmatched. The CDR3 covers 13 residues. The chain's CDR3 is CSVGATSDHEQYF. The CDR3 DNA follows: TGCAGCGTTGGTGCGACTAGCGACCACGAGCAGTACTTC.

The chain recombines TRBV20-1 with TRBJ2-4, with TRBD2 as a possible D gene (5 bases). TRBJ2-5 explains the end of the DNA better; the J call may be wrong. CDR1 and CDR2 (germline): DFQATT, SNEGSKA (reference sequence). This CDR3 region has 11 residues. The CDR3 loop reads CSAVSRGTQYF. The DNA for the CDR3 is TGCAGTGCTGTATCCCGGGGGACCCAGTACTTC.

The CDR3 protein is CASSLDRVGYDEQFF. The CDR3 DNA sequence: TGCGCCAGCAGCTTGGACAGGGTGGGGTACGATGAGCAGTTCTTC. The V call is TRBV5-1, the J call TRBJ2-1; a weak D match, TRBD1 (6 bases). In germline, CDR1 is SGHRS, CDR2 YFSETQ. The ends were cut back, 0 bases at V and 8 bases at J, with 15 bases in the middle. The CDR3 length is 15 residues.

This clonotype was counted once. CDR3 sequence (DNA): TGTGCCAGCAGCTTATCGGGTTTTGAAAAACTGTTTTTT. It encodes CASSLSGFEKLFF. The chain couples TRBV7-8 to TRBJ1-4; D gene uncertain. Germline V lookup: CDR1 SGHVS, CDR2 FQNEAQ. The CDR3 is made up of 13 amino acids. Trimming shortened V by 2 bases and J by 7 bases, and 8 bases separated the two germline ends.

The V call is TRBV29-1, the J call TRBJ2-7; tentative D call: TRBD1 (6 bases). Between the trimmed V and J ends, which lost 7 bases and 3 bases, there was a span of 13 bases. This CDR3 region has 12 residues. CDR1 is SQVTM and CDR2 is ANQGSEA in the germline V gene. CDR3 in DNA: TGCAGCGCAAGGACAGATAACTACGAGCAGTACTTC. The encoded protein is CSARTDNYEQYF.

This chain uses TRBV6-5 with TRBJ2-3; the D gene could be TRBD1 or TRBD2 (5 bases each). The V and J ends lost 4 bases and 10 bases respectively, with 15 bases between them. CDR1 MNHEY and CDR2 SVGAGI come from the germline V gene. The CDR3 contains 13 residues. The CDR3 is CASSFGVGRPQYF. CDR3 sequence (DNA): TGTGCCAGCAGTTTTGGGGTGGGACGACCGCAGTATTTT.

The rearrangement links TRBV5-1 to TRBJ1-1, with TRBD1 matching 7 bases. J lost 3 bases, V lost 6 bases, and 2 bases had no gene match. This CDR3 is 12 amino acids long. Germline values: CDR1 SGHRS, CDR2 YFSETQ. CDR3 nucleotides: TGCGCCAGCAAGGGGGCAGACACTGAAGCTTTCTTT. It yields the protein CASKGADTEAFF.

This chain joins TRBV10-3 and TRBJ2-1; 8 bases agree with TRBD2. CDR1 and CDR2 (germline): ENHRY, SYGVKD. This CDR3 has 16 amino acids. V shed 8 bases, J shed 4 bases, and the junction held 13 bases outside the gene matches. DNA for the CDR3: TGTGCCATCGTGGACTCCCCTGAGCGGGAGTACAATGAGCAGTTCTTC. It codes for CAIVDSPEREYNEQFF.

The CDR3 region is CASSFGPGPGTRQKYF. CDR3 DNA sequence: TGTGCCAGCAGCTTCGGTCCCGGGCCAGGGACCAGACAAAAGTACTTC. The J gene is TRBJ2-5, the V gene TRBV7-9; D is possibly TRBD1 or TRBD2 (5 bases each). Germline CDR1 reads SEHNR; CDR2 reads FQNEAQ (reference sequence). CDR3 length equals 16 residues. Trimming removed 3 bases at V and 12 bases at J, with 26 bases between.

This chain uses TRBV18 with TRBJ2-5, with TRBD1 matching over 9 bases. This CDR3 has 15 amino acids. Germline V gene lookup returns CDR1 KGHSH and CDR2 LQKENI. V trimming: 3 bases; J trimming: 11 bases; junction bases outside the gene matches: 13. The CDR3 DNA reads TGTGCCAGCTCACCGGGACAGGGAACCCGGGATGAGCAGTACTTC. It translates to CASSPGQGTRDEQYF. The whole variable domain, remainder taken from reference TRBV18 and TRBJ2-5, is NAGVMQNPRHLVRRRGQEARLRCSPMKGHSHVYWYRQLPEEGLKFMVYLQKENIIDESGMPKERFSAEFPKEGPSILRIQQVVRGDSAAYFCASSPGQGTRDEQYFGPGTRLLVL.

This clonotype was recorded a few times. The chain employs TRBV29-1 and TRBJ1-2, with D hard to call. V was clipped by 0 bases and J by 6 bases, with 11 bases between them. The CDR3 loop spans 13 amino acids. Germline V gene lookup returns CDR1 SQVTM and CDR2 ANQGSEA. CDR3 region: CSVEEGWTDGYTF. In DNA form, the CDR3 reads TGCAGCGTTGAAGAAGGATGGACGGATGGCTACACCTTC.

In nucleotides, the CDR3 is TGCAGCGTTGAGGCTGGGTTCGAGCAGTACTTC. It encodes CSVEAGFEQYF. V is TRBV29-1 and J is TRBJ2-5; D is unclear. The DNA end is more similar to TRBJ2-7, so the J call may be wrong. The CDR3 spans 11 residues. Germline V gene sequence: CDR1 SQVTM, CDR2 ANQGSEA.

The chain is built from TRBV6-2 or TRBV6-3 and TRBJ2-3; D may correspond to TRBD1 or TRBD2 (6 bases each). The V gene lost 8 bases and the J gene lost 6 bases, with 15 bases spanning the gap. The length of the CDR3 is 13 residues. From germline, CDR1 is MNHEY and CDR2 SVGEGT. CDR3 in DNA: TGTGCCAGCCACGATGGGGGGCGCGATACGCAGTATTTT. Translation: CASHDGGRDTQYF.

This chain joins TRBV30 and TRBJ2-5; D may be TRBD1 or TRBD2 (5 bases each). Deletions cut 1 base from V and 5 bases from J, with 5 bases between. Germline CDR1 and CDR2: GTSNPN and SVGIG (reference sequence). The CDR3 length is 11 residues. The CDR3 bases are TGTGCCTGGAGTGGGGGGGAGACCCAGTACTTC. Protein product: CAWSGGETQYF.

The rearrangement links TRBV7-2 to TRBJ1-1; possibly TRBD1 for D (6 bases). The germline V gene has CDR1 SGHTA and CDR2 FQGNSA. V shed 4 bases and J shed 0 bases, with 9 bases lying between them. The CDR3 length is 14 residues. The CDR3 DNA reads TGTGCCAGCAGCTACGGACAGATGAACACTGAAGCTTTCTTT. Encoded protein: CASSYGQMNTEAFF.

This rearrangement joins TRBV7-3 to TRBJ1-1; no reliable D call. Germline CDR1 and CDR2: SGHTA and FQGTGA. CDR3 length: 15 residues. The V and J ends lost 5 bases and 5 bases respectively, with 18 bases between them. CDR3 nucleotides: TGTGCCAGCAGCCCCCGGCCGGGGTTAGGTACTGAAGCTTTCTTT. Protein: CASSPRPGLGTEAFF.

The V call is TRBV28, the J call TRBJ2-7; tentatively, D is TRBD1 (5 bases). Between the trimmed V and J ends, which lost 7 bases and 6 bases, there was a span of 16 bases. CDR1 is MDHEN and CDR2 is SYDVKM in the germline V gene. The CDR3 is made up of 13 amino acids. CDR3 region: CASTRQWASEQYF. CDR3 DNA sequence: TGTGCCAGCACACGACAGTGGGCGAGCGAGCAGTACTTC.

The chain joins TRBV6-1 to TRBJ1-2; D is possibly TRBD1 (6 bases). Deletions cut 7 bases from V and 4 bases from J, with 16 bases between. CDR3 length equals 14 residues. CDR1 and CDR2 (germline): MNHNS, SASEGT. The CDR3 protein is CASIPRDNFYGYTF. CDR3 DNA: TGTGCCAGCATCCCCCGGGACAACTTCTATGGCTACACCTTC.

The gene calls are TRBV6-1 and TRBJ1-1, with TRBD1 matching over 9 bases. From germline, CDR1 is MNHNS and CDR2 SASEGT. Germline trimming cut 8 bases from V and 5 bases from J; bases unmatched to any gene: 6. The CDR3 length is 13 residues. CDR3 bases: TGTGCCAGCGATGGGACAGGGAAGACTGAAGCTTTCTTT. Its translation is CASDGTGKTEAFF.

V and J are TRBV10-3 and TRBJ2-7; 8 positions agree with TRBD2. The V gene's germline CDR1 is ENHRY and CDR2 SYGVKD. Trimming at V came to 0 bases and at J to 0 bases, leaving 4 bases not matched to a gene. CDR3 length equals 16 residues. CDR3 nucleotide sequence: TGTGCCATCAGTGAGTCGGCGGGAGGCTTCTCCTACGAGCAGTACTTC. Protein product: CAISESAGGFSYEQYF.

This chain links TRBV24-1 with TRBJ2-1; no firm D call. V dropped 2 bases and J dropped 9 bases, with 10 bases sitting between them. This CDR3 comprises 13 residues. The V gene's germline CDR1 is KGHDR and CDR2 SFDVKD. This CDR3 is CATSDSSFSEQFF. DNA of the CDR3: TGTGCCACCAGTGATTCTAGTTTCAGTGAGCAGTTCTTC.

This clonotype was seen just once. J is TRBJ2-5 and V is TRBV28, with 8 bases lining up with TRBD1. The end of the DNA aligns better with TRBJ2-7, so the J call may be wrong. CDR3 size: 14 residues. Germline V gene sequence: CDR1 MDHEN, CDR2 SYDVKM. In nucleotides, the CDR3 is TGTGCCAGCAGGCCGGGACAGGATACTTTCGAGCAGTACTTC. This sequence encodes CASRPGQDTFEQYF.

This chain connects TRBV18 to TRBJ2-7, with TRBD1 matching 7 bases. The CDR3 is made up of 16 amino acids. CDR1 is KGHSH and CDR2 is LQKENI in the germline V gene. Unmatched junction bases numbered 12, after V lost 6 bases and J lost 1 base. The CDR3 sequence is CASSIRLDRRSYEQYF. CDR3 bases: TGTGCCAGCTCCATTCGACTGGACAGGCGATCCTACGAGCAGTACTTC.

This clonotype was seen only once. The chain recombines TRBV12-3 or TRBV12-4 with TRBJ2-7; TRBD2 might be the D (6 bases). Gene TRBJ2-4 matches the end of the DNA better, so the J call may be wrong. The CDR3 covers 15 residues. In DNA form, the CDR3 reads TGTGCCAGCACCATAAACGCCGGGAGCGAAAACATTCAGTACTTC. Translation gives CASTINAGSENIQYF.